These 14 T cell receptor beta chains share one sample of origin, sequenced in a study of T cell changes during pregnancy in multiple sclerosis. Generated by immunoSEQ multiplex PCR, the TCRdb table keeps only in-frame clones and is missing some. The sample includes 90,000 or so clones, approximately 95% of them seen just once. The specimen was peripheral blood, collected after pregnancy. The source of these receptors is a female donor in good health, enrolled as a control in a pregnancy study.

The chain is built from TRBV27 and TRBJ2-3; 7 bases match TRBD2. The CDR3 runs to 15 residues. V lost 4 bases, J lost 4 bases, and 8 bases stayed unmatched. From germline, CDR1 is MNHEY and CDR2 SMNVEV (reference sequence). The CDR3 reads CASSSSAGAADTQYF. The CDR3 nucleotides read TGTGCCAGCAGTTCATCGGCGGGAGCGGCAGATACGCAGTATTTT.

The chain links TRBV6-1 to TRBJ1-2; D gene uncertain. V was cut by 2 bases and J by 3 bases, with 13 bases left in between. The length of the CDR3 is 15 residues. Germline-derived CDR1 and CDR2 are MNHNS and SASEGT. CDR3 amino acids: CASSEQILLDYGYTF. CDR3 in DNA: TGTGCCAGCAGTGAACAGATCCTTCTGGACTATGGCTACACCTTC.

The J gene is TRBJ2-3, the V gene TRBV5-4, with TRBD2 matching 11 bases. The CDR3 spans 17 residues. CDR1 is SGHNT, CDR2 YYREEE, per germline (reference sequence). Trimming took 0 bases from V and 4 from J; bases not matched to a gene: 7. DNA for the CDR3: TGTGCCAGCAGCTTGGCCTCACTAGCGGGAGCGCCAGATACGCAGTATTTT. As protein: CASSLASLAGAPDTQYF.

The CDR3 reads CASSGRTTHDYGYTF. In nucleotides, the CDR3 is TGTGCCAGCAGTGGGAGGACGACCCATGACTATGGCTACACCTTC. This chain links TRBV6-1 with TRBJ1-2; D gene uncertain. V gave up 4 bases and J gave up 3 bases, with 15 bases separating them. The CDR3 is 15 residues long. In germline, CDR1 is MNHNS, CDR2 SASEGT.

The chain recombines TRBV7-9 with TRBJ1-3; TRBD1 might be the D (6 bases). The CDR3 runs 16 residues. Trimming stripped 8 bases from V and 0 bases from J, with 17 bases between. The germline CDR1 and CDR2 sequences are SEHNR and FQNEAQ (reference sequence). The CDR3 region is CASLTTGTSSGNTIYF. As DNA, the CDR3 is TGTGCCAGCCTAACGACAGGAACTTCCTCTGGAAACACCATATATTTT.

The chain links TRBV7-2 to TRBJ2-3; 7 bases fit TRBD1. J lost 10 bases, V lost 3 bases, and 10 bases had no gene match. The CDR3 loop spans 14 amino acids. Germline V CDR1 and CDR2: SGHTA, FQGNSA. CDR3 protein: CASSFTGAPFPQYF. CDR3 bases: TGTGCCAGCAGCTTCACAGGGGCCCCATTTCCGCAGTATTTT.

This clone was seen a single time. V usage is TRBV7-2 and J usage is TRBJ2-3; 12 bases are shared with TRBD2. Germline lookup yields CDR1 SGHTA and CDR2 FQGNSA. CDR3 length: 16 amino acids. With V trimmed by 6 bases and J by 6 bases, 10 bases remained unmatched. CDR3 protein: CASSYTGTSGWDTQYF. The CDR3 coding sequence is TGTGCCAGCAGTTACACCGGGACTAGCGGGTGGGATACGCAGTATTTT.

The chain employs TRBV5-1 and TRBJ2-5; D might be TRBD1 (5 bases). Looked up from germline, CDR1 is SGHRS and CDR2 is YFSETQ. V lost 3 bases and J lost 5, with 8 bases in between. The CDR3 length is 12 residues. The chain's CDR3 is CASSSDSETQYF. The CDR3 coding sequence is TGCGCCAGCAGCTCAGACAGCGAGACCCAGTACTTC.

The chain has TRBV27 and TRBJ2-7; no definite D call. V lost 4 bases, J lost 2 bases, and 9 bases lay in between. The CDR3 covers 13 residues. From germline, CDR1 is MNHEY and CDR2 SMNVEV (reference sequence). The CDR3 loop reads CASSSYRPYEQYF. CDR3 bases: TGTGCCAGCAGTTCCTACAGACCCTACGAGCAGTACTTC.

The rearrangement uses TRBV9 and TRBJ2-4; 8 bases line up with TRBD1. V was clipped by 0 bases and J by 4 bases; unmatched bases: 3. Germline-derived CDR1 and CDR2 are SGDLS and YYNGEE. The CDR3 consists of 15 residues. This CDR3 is CASSVGQGTKNIQYF. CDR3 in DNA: TGTGCCAGCAGCGTAGGACAGGGGACGAAAAACATTCAGTACTTC. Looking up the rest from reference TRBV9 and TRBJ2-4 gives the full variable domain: DSGVTQTPKHLITATGQRVTLRCSPRSGDLSVYWYQQSLDQGLQFLIQYYNGEERAKGNILERFSAQQFPDLHSELNLSSLELGDSALYFCASSVGQGTKNIQYFGAGTRLSVL.

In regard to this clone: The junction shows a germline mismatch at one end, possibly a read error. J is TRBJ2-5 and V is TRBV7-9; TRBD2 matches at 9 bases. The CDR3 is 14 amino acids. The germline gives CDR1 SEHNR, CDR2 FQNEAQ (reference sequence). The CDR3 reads CASSPRTSVVARDF. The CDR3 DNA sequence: TGTGCCAGCAGCCCCCGGACTAGCGTGGTAGCCCGTGACTTC.

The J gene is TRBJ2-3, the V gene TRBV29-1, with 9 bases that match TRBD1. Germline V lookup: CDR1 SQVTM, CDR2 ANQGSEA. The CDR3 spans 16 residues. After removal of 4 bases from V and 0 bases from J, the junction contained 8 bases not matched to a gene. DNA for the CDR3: TGCAGCGTTGTAAGGGACAGGGAATCAAGCACAGATACGCAGTATTTT. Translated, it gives CSVVRDRESSTDTQYF.

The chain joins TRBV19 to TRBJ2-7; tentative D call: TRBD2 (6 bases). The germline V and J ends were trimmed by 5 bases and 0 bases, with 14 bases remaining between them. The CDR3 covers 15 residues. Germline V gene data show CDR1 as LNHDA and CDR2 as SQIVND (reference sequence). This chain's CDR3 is CASSDTEGVSYEQYF. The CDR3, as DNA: TGTGCCAGTAGTGACACGGAGGGCGTCTCCTACGAGCAGTACTTC.

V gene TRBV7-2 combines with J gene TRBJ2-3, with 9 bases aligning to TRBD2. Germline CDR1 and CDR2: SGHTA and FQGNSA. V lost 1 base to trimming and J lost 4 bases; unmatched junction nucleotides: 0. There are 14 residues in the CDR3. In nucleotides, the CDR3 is TGTGCCAGCAGCTTAGGGACTAGCGCAGATACGCAGTATTTT. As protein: CASSLGTSADTQYF.